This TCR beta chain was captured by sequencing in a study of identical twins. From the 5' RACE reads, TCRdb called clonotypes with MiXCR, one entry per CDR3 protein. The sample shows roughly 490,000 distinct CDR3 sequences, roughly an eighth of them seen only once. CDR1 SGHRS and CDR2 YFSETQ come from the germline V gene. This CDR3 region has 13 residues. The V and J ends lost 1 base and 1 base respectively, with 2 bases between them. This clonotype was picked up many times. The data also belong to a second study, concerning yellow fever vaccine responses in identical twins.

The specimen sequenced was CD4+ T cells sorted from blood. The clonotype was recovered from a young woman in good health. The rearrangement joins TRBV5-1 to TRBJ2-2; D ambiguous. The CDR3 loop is CASSLKNTGELFF. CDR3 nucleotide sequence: TGCGCCAGCAGCTTGAAGAACACCGGGGAGCTGTTTTTT.